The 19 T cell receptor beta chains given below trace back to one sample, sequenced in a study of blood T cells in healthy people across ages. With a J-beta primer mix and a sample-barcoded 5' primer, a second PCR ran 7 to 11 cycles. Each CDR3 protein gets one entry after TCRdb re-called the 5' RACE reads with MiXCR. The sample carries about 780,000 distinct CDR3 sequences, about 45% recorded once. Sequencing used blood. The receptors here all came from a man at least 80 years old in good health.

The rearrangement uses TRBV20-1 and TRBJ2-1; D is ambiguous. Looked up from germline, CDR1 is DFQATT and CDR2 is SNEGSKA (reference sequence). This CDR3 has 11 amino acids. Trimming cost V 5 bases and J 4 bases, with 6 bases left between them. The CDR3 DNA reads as TGCAGTGCTTCAGAATACAATGAGCAGTTCTTC. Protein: CSASEYNEQFF.

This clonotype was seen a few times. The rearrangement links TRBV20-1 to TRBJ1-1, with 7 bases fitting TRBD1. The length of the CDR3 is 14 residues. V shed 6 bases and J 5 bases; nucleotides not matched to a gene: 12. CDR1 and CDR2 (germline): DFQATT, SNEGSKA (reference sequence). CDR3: CSAGGARGFTEAFF. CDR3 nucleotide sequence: TGCAGTGCCGGCGGAGCCAGGGGGTTTACTGAAGCTTTCTTT.

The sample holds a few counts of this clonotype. CDR3 residues: CSPGGKGSPGANVLTF. For the CDR3, the DNA is TGCAGCCCTGGGGGTAAAGGGAGCCCCGGGGCCAACGTCCTGACTTTC. The V and J genes are TRBV20-1 and TRBJ2-6; D possibly matches TRBD1 or TRBD2 (5 bases each). Germline V gene lookup returns CDR1 DFQATT and CDR2 SNEGSKA (reference sequence). The CDR3 has 16 residues.

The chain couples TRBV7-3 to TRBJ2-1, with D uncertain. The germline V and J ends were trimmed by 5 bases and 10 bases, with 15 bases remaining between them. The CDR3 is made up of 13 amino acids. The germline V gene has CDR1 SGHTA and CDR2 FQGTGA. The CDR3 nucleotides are TGTGCCAGCAGCCCCGAGAATGGGTTCGAGCAGTTCTTC. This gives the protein CASSPENGFEQFF.

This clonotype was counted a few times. The CDR3 DNA reads TGTGCCAGCAGCTTACCCGGGGAGCTGTTTTTT. Translating it yields CASSLPGELFF. J is TRBJ2-2 and V is TRBV7-3; D is unclear. V was cut by 2 bases and J by 6 bases, with 1 base left in between. Per germline, CDR1 SGHTA and CDR2 FQGTGA. The CDR3 is 11 residues long.

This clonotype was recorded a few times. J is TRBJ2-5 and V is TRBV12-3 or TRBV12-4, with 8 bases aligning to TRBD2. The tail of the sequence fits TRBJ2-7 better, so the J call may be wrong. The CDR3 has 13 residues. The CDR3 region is CASSLSSGHEQYF. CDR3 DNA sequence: TGTGCCAGCAGTTTATCTAGCGGGCACGAGCAGTACTTC.

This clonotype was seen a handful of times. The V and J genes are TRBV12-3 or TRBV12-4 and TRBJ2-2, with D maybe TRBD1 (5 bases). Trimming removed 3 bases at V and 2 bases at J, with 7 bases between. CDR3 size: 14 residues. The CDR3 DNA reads TGTGCCAGCAGTTTCCAGGGTAACACCGGGGAGCTGTTTTTT. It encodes CASSFQGNTGELFF.

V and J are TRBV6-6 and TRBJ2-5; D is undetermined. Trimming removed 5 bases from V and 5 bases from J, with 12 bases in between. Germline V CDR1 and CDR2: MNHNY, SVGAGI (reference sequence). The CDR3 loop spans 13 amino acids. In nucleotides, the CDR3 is TGTGCCAGCAGTCACGGAGCAACCGAGACCCAGTACTTC. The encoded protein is CASSHGATETQYF.

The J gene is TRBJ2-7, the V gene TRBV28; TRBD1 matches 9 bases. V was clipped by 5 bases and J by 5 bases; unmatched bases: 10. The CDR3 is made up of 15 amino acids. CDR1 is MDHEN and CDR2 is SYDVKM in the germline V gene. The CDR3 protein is CASSPHRDRANEQYF. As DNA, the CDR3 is TGTGCCAGCAGTCCCCACCGGGACAGGGCCAACGAGCAGTACTTC.

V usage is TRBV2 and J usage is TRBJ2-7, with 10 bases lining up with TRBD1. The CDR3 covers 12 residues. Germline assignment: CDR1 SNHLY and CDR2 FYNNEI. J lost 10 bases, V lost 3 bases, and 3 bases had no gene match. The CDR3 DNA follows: TGTGCCAGCAGTGAGACAGGGGGCGTTCAGTACTTC. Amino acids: CASSETGGVQYF.

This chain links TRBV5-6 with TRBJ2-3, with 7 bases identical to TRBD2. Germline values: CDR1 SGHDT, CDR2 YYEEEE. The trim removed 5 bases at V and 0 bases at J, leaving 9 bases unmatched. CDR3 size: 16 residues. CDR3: CASRGTGTTSTDTQYF. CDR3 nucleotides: TGTGCCAGCAGGGGCACCGGGACTACAAGCACAGATACGCAGTATTTT.

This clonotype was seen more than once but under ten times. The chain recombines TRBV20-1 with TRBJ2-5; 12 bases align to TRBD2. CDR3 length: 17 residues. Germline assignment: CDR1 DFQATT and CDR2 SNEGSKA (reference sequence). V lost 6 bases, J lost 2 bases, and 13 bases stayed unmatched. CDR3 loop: CSAYPATSGRGQETQYF. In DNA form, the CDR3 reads TGCAGTGCCTACCCGGCGACTAGCGGGAGAGGGCAAGAGACCCAGTACTTC.

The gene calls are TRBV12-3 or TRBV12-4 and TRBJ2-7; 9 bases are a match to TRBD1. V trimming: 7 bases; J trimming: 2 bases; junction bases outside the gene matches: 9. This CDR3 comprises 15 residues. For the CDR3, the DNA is TGTGCCAGCACCGAAGGGGGGACAGGGCCCTACGAGCAGTACTTC. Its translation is CASTEGGTGPYEQYF.

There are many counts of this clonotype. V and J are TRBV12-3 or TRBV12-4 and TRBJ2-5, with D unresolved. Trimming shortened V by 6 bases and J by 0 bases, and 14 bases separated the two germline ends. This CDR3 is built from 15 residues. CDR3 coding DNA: TGTGCCAGCAGCCCATGGGCTGGAAACCAAGAGACCCAGTACTTC. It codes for CASSPWAGNQETQYF.

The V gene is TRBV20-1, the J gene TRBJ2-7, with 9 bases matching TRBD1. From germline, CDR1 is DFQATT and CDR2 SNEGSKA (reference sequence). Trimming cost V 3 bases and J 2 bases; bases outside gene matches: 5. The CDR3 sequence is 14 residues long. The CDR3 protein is CSARRTGDPYEQYF. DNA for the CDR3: TGCAGTGCTAGGAGGACAGGGGACCCCTACGAGCAGTACTTC.

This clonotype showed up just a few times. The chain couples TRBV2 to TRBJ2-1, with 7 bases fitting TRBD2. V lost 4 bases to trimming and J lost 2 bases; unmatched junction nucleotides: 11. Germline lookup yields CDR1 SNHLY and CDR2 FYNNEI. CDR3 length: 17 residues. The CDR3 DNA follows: TGTGCCAGCAGTGTGAGTAGCGGGCAACCCGCCTACAATGAGCAGTTCTTC. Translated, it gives CASSVSSGQPAYNEQFF.

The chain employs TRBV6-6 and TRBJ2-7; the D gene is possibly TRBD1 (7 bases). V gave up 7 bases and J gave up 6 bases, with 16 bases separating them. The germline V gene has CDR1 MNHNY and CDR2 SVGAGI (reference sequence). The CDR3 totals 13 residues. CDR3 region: CASMTGRSGEQYF. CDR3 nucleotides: TGTGCCAGCATGACAGGGAGGTCGGGCGAGCAGTACTTC.

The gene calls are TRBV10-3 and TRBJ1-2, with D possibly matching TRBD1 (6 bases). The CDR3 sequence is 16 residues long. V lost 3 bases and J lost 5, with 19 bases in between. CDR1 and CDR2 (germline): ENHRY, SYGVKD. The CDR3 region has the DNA TGTGCCATCAGTGATTTATGGACAGTTTACTTATATGGCTACACCTTC. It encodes CAISDLWTVYLYGYTF.

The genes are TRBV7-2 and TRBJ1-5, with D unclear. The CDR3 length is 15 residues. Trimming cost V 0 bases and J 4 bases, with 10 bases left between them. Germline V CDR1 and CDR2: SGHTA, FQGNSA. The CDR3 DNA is TGTGCCAGCAGCTTAGCGGGCGGGGTAAATCAGCCCCAGCATTTT. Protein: CASSLAGGVNQPQHF. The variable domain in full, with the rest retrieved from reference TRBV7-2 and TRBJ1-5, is GAGVSQSPSNKVTEKGKDVELRCDPISGHTALYWYRQSLGQGLEFLIYFQGNSAPDKSGLPSDRFSAERTGGSVSTLTIQRTQQEDSAVYLCASSLAGGVNQPQHFGDGTRLSIL.